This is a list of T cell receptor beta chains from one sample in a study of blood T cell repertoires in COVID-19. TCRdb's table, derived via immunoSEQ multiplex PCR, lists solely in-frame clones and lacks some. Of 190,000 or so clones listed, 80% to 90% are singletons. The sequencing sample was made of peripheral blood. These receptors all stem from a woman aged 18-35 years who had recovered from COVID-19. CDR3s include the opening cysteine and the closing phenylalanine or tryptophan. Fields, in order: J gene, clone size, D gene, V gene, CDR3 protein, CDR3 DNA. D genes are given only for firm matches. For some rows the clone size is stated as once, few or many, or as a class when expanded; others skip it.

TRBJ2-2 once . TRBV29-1 CSVEMWSVNTGELFF TGCAGCGTTGAAATGTGGTCGGTGAACACCGGGGAGCTGTTTTTT
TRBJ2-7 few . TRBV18 CASSHGKKVSVEQYF TGTGCCAGCTCACACGGGAAAAAGGTTTCGGTAGAGCAGTACTTC
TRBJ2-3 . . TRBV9 CASSVANGRGTDTQYF TGTGCCAGCAGCGTAGCTAATGGCAGGGGCACAGATACGCAGTATTTT
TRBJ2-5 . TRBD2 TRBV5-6 CASSPTLLSGRNQETQYF TGTGCCAGCAGCCCGACCCTCCTTAGCGGGAGGAACCAAGAGACCCAGTACTTC
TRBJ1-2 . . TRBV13 CASSYAERTVYGYTF TGTGCCAGCAGCTACGCGGAAAGGACAGTCTATGGCTACACCTTC
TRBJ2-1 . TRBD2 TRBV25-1 CASSSVPGGLGNEQFF TGTGCCAGCAGTTCGGTGCCGGGGGGGCTGGGCAATGAGCAGTTCTTC
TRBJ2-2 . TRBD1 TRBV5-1 CASSLGTGDTGELFF TGCGCCAGCAGCTTGGGGACAGGGGACACCGGGGAGCTGTTTTTT
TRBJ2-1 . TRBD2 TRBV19 CASSRTSGAFHNEQFF TGTGCCAGTAGCCGGACTAGCGGGGCGTTCCACAATGAGCAGTTCTTC
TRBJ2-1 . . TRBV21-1 CASSKAIQGARNEQFF TGTGCCAGCAGCAAAGCGATACAGGGGGCGCGGAATGAGCAGTTCTTC
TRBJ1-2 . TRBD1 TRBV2 CASSPGTGSVYGYTF TGTGCCAGCAGTCCCGGGACAGGATCGGTTTATGGCTACACCTTC
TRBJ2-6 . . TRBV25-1 CASSAAGYSGANVLTF TGTGCCAGCAGTGCGGCAGGATACTCTGGGGCCAACGTCCTGACTTTC
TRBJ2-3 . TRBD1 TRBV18 CASSPRTGGVKKDTQYF TGTGCCAGCTCACCACGGACAGGGGGCGTTAAGAAGGATACGCAGTATTTT
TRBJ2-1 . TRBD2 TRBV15 CATRVAGHRFYNEQFF TGTGCCACCAGAGTAGCGGGGCATAGATTCTACAATGAGCAGTTCTTC
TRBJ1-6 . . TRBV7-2 CASSPAAGYRNSPLHF TGTGCCAGCAGCCCCGCGGCGGGTTATCGGAATTCACCCCTCCACTTT
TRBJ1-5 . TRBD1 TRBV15 CATSRAGQLGNQPQHF TGTGCCACCAGCAGGGCGGGACAGTTGGGGAATCAGCCCCAGCATTTT
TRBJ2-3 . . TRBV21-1 CASSEGDGTLRTDTQYF TGTGCCAGCAGCGAAGGAGACGGGACTCTACGCACAGATACGCAGTATTTT
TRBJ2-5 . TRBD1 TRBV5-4 CASSPLDRGGTQYF TGTGCCAGCAGTCCCCTGGACAGGGGAGGGACCCAGTACTTC
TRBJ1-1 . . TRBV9 CASSAYGGDGTEAFF TGTGCCAGCAGCGCCTACGGGGGGGATGGCACTGAAGCTTTCTTT
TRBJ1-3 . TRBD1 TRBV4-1 CASSQAGTVGNTIYF TGCGCCAGCAGCCAAGCGGGGACAGTCGGAAACACCATATATTTT
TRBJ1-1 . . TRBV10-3 CAITGRQNTEAFF TGTGCCATCACTGGCCGTCAGAACACTGAAGCTTTCTTT
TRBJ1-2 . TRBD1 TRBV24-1 CATSEPTGVITF TGTGCCACCAGTGAACCGACAGGGGTGATAACCTTC
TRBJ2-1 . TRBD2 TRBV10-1 CASSAGGAWRGGEDNEQFF TGCGCCAGCAGTGCGGGGGGTGCATGGAGGGGAGGTGAGGACAATGAGCAGTTCTTC
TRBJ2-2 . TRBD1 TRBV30 CAWIQTGIAGELFF TGTGCCTGGATCCAGACAGGGATCGCCGGGGAGCTGTTTTTT
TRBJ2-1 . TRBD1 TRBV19 CAIGQGGRDEQFF TGTGCCATCGGACAGGGAGGAAGGGATGAGCAGTTCTTC
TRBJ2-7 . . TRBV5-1 CASSSRDNNYEQYF TGCGCCAGCAGCTCCAGGGACAACAACTACGAGCAGTACTTC
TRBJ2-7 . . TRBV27 CASSLLQSHEQYF TGTGCCAGCAGTTTACTGCAGTCCCACGAGCAGTACTTC
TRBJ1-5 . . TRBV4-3 CASSLLPPGYQPQHF TGCGCCAGCAGCCTCCTACCCCCCGGGTATCAGCCCCAGCATTTT
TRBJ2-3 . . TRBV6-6 CASSQLPVTDTQYF TGTGCCAGCAGTCAGCTCCCGGTCACAGATACGCAGTATTTT
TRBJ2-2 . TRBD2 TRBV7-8 CASSLVRLAGVSNTGELFF TGTGCCAGCAGCTTAGTAAGGCTAGCGGGAGTGTCGAACACCGGGGAGCTGTTTTTT
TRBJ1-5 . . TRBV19 CASSITGSGQPQHF TGTGCCAGTAGTATTACGGGAAGCGGCCAGCCCCAGCATTTT
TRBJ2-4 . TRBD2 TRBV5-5 CASSSGLAEAKNIQYF TGTGCCAGCAGCTCGGGACTAGCGGAAGCCAAAAACATTCAGTACTTC
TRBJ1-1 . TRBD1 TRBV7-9 CASSYRGTEAFF TGTGCCAGCAGCTACAGGGGGACTGAAGCTTTCTTT
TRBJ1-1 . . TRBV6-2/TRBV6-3 CASSSVGGKNTEAFF TGTGCCAGCAGTTCCGTGGGGGGGAAGAACACTGAAGCTTTCTTT
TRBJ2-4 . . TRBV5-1 CASSLATGAKNIQYF TGCGCCAGCAGCTTGGCCACCGGGGCCAAAAACATTCAGTACTTC
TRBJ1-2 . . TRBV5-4 CASSLARERRGYTF TGTGCCAGCAGCTTGGCCAGGGAACGACGGGGCTACACCTTC
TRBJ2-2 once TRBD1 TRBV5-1 CASSLGQGEWELFF TGCGCCAGCAGCTTGGGACAGGGGGAGTGGGAGCTGTTTTTT
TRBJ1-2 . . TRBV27 CASSLLTGGSRGYTF TGTGCCAGCAGTTTATTAACGGGGGGAAGTCGTGGCTACACCTTC
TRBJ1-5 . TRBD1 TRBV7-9 CASSLATGVSQPQHF TGTGCCAGCAGCTTAGCGACAGGGGTTAGTCAGCCCCAGCATTTT
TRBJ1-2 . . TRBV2 CASSTLGQGGYTF TGTGCCAGCAGCACATTAGGCCAGGGGGGCTACACCTTC